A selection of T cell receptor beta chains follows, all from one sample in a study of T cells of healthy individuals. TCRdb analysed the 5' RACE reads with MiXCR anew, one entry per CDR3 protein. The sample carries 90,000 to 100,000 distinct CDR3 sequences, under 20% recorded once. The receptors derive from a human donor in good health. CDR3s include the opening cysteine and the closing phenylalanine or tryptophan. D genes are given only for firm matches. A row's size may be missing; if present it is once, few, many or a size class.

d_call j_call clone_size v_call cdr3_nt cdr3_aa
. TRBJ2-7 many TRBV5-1 TGCGCCAGCAGCGACCTAGCGACGACCTACGAGCAGTACTTC CASSDLATTYEQYF
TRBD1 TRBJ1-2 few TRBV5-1 TGCGCCAGCAGTCCCAGGGGGAACTACTATGGCTACACCTTC CASSPRGNYYGYTF
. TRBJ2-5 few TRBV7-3 TGTGCCAGCAGCCCCGGGGGACCCCAAGAGACCCAGTACTTC CASSPGGPQETQYF
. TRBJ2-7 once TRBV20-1 TGCAGTGCTAGAGAGGTGGTGGGCGGTAGGGCCTACGAGCAGTACTTC CSAREVVGGRAYEQYF
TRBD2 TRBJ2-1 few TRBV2 TGTGCCAGCAGTGAAAGGTTCGGGGAGGGGATTAGGGAGAATGAGCAGTTCTTC CASSERFGEGIRENEQFF
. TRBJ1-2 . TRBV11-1 TGTGCCAGCAGCTTGCCCGGGCACGGCTACACCTTC CASSLPGHGYTF
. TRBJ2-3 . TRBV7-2 TGTGCCAGCAGCTGGGGTAGGGGAGATACGCAGTATTTT CASSWGRGDTQYF
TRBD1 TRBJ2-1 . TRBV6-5 TGTGCCAGCAGTTATGGGCAGGGGGCCTACAATGAGCAGTTCTTC CASSYGQGAYNEQFF
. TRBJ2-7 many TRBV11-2 TGTGCCAGCAGCTCTTACTCGTCGGGGCAGCAGTACTTC CASSSYSSGQQYF
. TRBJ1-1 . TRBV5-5 TGTGCCAGCAGCTTAAGCCCGGACTTCCTAGTCACTGAAGCTTTCTTT CASSLSPDFLVTEAFF
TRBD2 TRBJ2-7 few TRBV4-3 TGCGCCAGCAGCCTTAGGACTAGCGGGTGGGGGGAGCAGTACTTC CASSLRTSGWGEQYF
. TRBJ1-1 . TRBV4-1 TGCGCCAGCAGCTCGCTAGGACAAATGAACACTGAAGCTTTCTTT CASSSLGQMNTEAFF
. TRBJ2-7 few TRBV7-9 TGTGCCAGCAGCTTAGAAGGGGCAACCGAGCAGTACTTC CASSLEGATEQYF
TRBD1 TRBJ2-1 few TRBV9 TGTGCCAGCAGCAGACAGGGGGCTTACAATGAGCAGTTCTTC CASSRQGAYNEQFF
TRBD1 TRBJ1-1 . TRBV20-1 TGCAGTGCTAGGGGACAGGGAGTCACTGAAGCTTTCTTT CSARGQGVTEAFF
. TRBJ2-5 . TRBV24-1 TGTGCCACCAGTGATTTGAGGCAGAATCAAGAGACCCAGTACTTC CATSDLRQNQETQYF
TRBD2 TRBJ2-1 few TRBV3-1 TGTGCCAGCAGCCAAGACGGAGATAGCGGGGGGGCATTTTATGAGCAGTTCTTC CASSQDGDSGGAFYEQFF
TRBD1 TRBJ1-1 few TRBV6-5 TGTGCCAGCAGTTACGTAGGGGGCAGGGGTGAAGCTTTCTTT CASSYVGGRGEAFF
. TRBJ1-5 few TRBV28 TGTGCCAGCAGATATCAAGGGGGGAATCAGCCCCAGCATTTT CASRYQGGNQPQHF
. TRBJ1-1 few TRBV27 TGTGCCAGCAGTCCCCAGGGGCTACTTAGAGCTTTCTTT CASSPQGLLRAFF
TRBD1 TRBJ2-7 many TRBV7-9 TGTGCCAGCAGCTTAGGATCCGGACAGGGGATCCACGAGCAGTACTTC CASSLGSGQGIHEQYF
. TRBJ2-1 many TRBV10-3 TGTGCCATGGGGGGAAGAGAAAATGAGCAGTTCTTC CAMGGRENEQFF
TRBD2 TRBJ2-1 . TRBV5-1 TGCGCCAGCAGCGGGACTAGCGGGAGTTCCTACAATGAGCAGTTCTTC CASSGTSGSSYNEQFF
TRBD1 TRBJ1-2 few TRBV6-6 TGTGCCAGTTCATCTGGGGGACAGGGGGTCGCATTGGGAGGCTACACCTTC CASSSGGQGVALGGYTF
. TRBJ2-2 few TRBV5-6 TGTGCCAGCAGCTTGGAGAGTTTTAACACCGGGGAGCTGTTTTTT CASSLESFNTGELFF
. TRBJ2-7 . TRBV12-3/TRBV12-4 TGTGCCAGCAGTTTTGCCTCCTACGAGCAGTACTTC CASSFASYEQYF
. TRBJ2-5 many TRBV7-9 TGTGCCAGCTTCGGAGCGCGTGCAGTCGGGGAGACCCAGTACTTC CASFGARAVGETQYF
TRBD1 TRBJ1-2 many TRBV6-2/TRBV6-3 TGTGCCAGCAGACTTCCTGGACAGGTCTATGGCTACACCTTC CASRLPGQVYGYTF
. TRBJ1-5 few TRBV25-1 TGTGCCAGCAGTGATAGGCGTCTCAATCAGCCCCAGCATTTT CASSDRRLNQPQHF